This T cell receptor beta chain stems from a study of T cell clonality in common variable immunodeficiency. Study-level findings and limits: CVID subjects had higher TCRbeta clonality than healthy controls, most marked in about a third. CVID subjects shared fewer TCRbeta clones than healthy controls did.

Patients and controls were mostly of Caucasian heritage. This clone was seen ten or more times. Its antigen is unknown. The read ends 3 residues before the CDR3 terminus; that terminus is restored from the germline J gene. From germline, CDR1 is DFQATT and CDR2 SNEGSKA (reference sequence). This CDR3 is built from 14 residues. Equal genomic DNA amounts from CVID and control samples were sequenced. This table comes from immunoSEQ multiplex PCR, and its TCRdb copy is limited to in-frame clones, with some not included. Observed in the sample are some 50,000 clones, none of them singletons. V gene TRBV20-1 combines with J gene TRBJ2-4, with 8 nucleotides matching TRBD2. Material for sequencing was peripheral blood mononuclear cells. The receptor was derived from a person aged 18 to 75 in good health. The part of the CDR3 DNA that was read is TGCAGTGCTAGCCTTAAGCGGGAGCAAGAGACT. This gives the protein CSASLKREQET. The complete CDR3 sequence is CSASLKREQETQYF.